This TCR beta chain was retrieved from a study of cytomegalovirus exposure and HLA in healthy donors. Study context: One earlier analysis, a look at 180 million or so T cells, found fewer than 140 million unique TCR beta sequences. Study-wide results and limits: Further analysis, carried out later, found HLA-associated TCR beta chains more clonally expanded than equally common other chains. Among TCR beta chains, those listed as cytomegalovirus-associated numbered over 150.

This clone was picked up a small number of times. Antigen: not known. Vbeta (60) and Jbeta (13) primers were used in the PCR. Measured with immunoSEQ multiplex PCR; TCRdb has only the in-frame clones, and not every one. The table has 150,000 to 200,000 clones, 60% to 85% seen once; the top ten hold about 3.8%. This clonotype was sampled from a man aged 25 to 45 in good health and CMV-seropositive. The sequencing input was PBMCs.

The CDR3, as DNA: TGTGCCAGCACCGTGACAGGGATATCCTACGAGCAGTACTTC. Translating gives CASTVTGISYEQYF. The chain combines TRBV28 with TRBJ2-7; 7 bases match TRBD1. Germline V CDR1 and CDR2: MDHEN, SYDVKM. V was clipped by 7 bases and J by 1 base; unmatched bases: 7. This CDR3 is built from 14 residues.